A selection of T cell receptor beta chains follows, all from one sample in a study of CD8 T cells in Susac syndrome. TCRdb ran MiXCR on the immunoSEQ multiplex PCR reads and lists one entry per CDR3 protein. The sample lists approximately 46,000 distinct CDR3 sequences; almost 95% were seen once. What was sequenced was CD8+ T cells from PBMCs. Receptors were obtained from a human donor in good health. The CDR3 runs from the conserved cysteine through the conserved F or W. Fields, in order: clone size, J gene, D gene, V gene, CDR3 DNA, CDR3 protein. A D gene is named only where the DNA matches it firmly. A row's size may be missing; if present it is once, few, many or a size class.

>-|TRBJ2-2|TRBD2|TRBV15
TGTGCCACCAGCAGTACTAGCGGGAGTAAGGACACCGGGGAGCTGTTTTTT
CATSSTSGSKDTGELFF
>-|TRBJ2-5|TRBD2|TRBV6-2/TRBV6-3
TGTGCCAGCAGTCGGACTAGCGGAGCCCGCGAGACCCAGTACTTC
CASSRTSGARETQYF
>-|TRBJ2-7|-|TRBV4-1
TGCGCCAGCAGCCAAGATCCTAGGGTTACCTACGAGCAGTACTTC
CASSQDPRVTYEQYF
>-|TRBJ2-7|-|TRBV29-1
TGCAGCGTTGATACAGGTTACTCCTACGAGCAGTACTTC
CSVDTGYSYEQYF
>-|TRBJ1-1|TRBD1|TRBV4-1
TGCGCCAGCAGCCGCGGATCCGGGACAGGGGGCCTGGGTTCTGAAGCTTTCTTT
CASSRGSGTGGLGSEAFF
>-|TRBJ1-4|-|TRBV6-6
TGTGCCAGCAACGACGGGGCGAGGGAAAAACTGTTTTTT
CASNDGAREKLFF
>-|TRBJ2-7|-|TRBV11-2
TGTGCCAGCAGCTTAGGAGTAGTCAGGAGCTCCTACGAGCAGTACTTC
CASSLGVVRSSYEQYF
>once|TRBJ2-7|-|TRBV4-3
TGCGCCAGCAGCCGCCTAGGGGACGGCTCCTACGAGCAGTACTTC
CASSRLGDGSYEQYF
>-|TRBJ2-7|TRBD1|TRBV3-1
TGTGCCAGCAGCCAAGCCGGGACAGGGCAATACGAGCAGTACTTC
CASSQAGTGQYEQYF
>-|TRBJ2-5|TRBD2|TRBV7-2
TGTGCCAGCAGCTCATTAAGCGGGAGGGCCCCTCCCCAGTACTTC
CASSSLSGRAPPQYF
>-|TRBJ2-7|-|TRBV30
TGTGCCTGGAGTACCCCCCCAGGGAGGCCCTACGAGCAGTACTTC
CAWSTPPGRPYEQYF
>-|TRBJ2-2|-|TRBV12-3/TRBV12-4
TGTGCCAGCAGTCCCGACCCGAACACCGGGGAGCTGTTTTTT
CASSPDPNTGELFF
>once|TRBJ2-1|-|TRBV15
TGTGCCACCAGCCTAAGGGATGAGCAGTTCTTC
CATSLRDEQFF
>-|TRBJ2-7|-|TRBV7-9
TGTGCCAGCACCTCGGCCCTTGGGGACGAGCAGTACTTC
CASTSALGDEQYF
>-|TRBJ2-1|TRBD2|TRBV7-9
TGTGCCAGCAGTCCAGACGAGCGGGAGCACAATGAGCAGTTCTTC
CASSPDEREHNEQFF
>-|TRBJ1-1|-|TRBV5-1
TGCGCCAGCAGGGGGCTTACTGAAGCTTTCTTT
CASRGLTEAFF
>-|TRBJ2-3|TRBD2|TRBV30
TGTGCCTGGACTAGCGGGACAAGCACAGATACGCAGTATTTT
CAWTSGTSTDTQYF
>-|TRBJ2-3|TRBD2|TRBV7-2
TGTGCCAGCAGCTTAGAGAGAGGCGGGACTAGGGATACGCAGTATTTT
CASSLERGGTRDTQYF
>-|TRBJ2-1|TRBD2|TRBV7-9
TGTGCCAGCAGCCCGCTCGGGACTAGCGGAAATGAGCAGTTCTTC
CASSPLGTSGNEQFF
>-|TRBJ1-1|TRBD1|TRBV7-9
TGTGCCACCAAAGGGGGACAGGACACTGAAGCTTTCTTT
CATKGGQDTEAFF
>-|TRBJ2-1|TRBD2|TRBV4-3
TGCGCCAGCAGCCAATCCCAGGGGACTAGCGAGACTGAGCAGTTCTTC
CASSQSQGTSETEQFF
>-|TRBJ2-7|TRBD1|TRBV11-2
TGTGCCTGCCATCCCGGGACAGGGAGCTCCTACGAGCAGTACTTC
CACHPGTGSSYEQYF
>-|TRBJ1-5|-|TRBV25-1
TGTGCCAGCAGTGAATACAGGGGCGATCAGCCCCAGCATTTT
CASSEYRGDQPQHF
>-|TRBJ2-7|TRBD2|TRBV27
TGTGCCAGCAGCCTAGCGGGAGTCCCTCTATTATACGAGCAGTACTTC
CASSLAGVPLLYEQYF
>-|TRBJ1-1|TRBD1|TRBV6-4
TGTGCCAGCAGAACCCCGACAGGGCGAGGACCGGTGGAAGCTTTCTTT
CASRTPTGRGPVEAFF
>-|TRBJ2-7|-|TRBV7-6
TGTGCCAGCAGCCCGGAACTGCTTCCCGAGCAGTACTTC
CASSPELLPEQYF
>-|TRBJ2-2|TRBD2|TRBV27
TGTGCCAGCGGTGTCGGAGCGGGAGGGACCGGGGAGCTGTTTTTT
CASGVGAGGTGELFF
>-|TRBJ1-1|-|TRBV5-1
TGCGCCAGCAGCCCCTTGGACAGTACGAACACTGAAGCTTTCTTT
CASSPLDSTNTEAFF
>-|TRBJ2-5|-|TRBV7-9
TGTGCCAGCAGCTTAGGGTATGGGGAAGAGACCCAGTACTTC
CASSLGYGEETQYF
>-|TRBJ2-1|-|TRBV27
TGTGCCAGCAGTTTAGGCCGGAGGTACAATGAGCAGTTCTTC
CASSLGRRYNEQFF
>-|TRBJ2-3|TRBD2|TRBV3-1
TGTGCCAGCAGCCCAAATGGGGAGGAACTAGCGGGCGGGATATTCACAGATACGCAGTATTTT
CASSPNGEELAGGIFTDTQYF
>-|TRBJ1-1|-|TRBV29-1
TGCAGCACCTTCGTCAGGAACACTGAAGCTTTCTTT
CSTFVRNTEAFF
>-|TRBJ2-1|-|TRBV9
TGTGCCAGCAGCCTGGACGGACCTCCCTACAATGAGCAGTTCTTC
CASSLDGPPYNEQFF
>-|TRBJ1-2|-|TRBV20-1
TGCAGTGCTAGAGAGGTTGGGGGGCAAATAGATGGCTACACCTTC
CSAREVGGQIDGYTF
>-|TRBJ1-2|-|TRBV7-2
TGTGCCAGCAGCTTAGCGCGGGGGAACTATGGCTACACCTTC
CASSLARGNYGYTF
>-|TRBJ2-7|-|TRBV6-2/TRBV6-3
TGTGCCAGCAGTTACTCAAGGCGGCACGAGCAGTACTTC
CASSYSRRHEQYF
>-|TRBJ2-1|-|TRBV6-2/TRBV6-3
TGTGCCAGCAGTTCCACCACTTCCTACAATGAGCAGTTCTTC
CASSSTTSYNEQFF
>-|TRBJ2-7|-|TRBV29-1
TGCAGCGTCAGGCTTAGCTCCTACGAGCAGTACTTC
CSVRLSSYEQYF
>-|TRBJ2-3|-|TRBV14
TGTGCCAGCCGGCTGGGGCCGGTAGATACGCAGTATTTT
CASRLGPVDTQYF
>-|TRBJ2-1|TRBD2|TRBV10-3
TGTGCCATCAGTGCGTCTTATAAGACTAGCGAAAGTTACAATGAGCAGTTCTTC
CAISASYKTSESYNEQFF